This T cell receptor (beta chain) was profiled in a study of a mutant IDH1 vaccine in newly diagnosed glioma. Study-wide context: Vaccines were first given 4-6 weeks after radiotherapy alone, or with temozolomide cycles.

Comment on this clone: What it binds is unknown.

The trim removed 4 bases at V and 5 bases at J, leaving 8 bases unmatched. The CDR3 spans 15 residues. Germline CDR1 and CDR2: SGHNT and YYREEE (reference sequence). Time point indicated: week 5, during vaccination. Every vaccination contained 300 ug of the mutant IDH1 20-mer peptide and was paired with topical imiquimod. The protocol was immunoSEQ multiplex PCR, while the TCRdb copy is restricted to in-frame clones and leaves out a portion. The sample yields 32,000 or so clones, about 80% seen once. The TCR sequence derives from a man aged 25 to 45 with glioma. The chain employs TRBV5-4 and TRBJ1-4; 7 nucleotides match TRBD1. The sequencing here drew on PBMCs, taken from a glioma patient whose treatment included an IDH1 peptide vaccine. The CDR3, as DNA: TGTGCCAGCAGCCCCGAGCAGGACAGGAATGAAAAACTGTTTTTT. Translation gives CASSPEQDRNEKLFF.